One and the same sample provided the 9 T cell receptor beta chains below, sequenced in a study of T cells expressing NK-cell markers. TCRdb re-called the 5' RACE reads and gives one entry per CDR3 protein, without DNA. Seen in this sample are about 150,000 distinct CDR3 sequences; the ten most common clones hold roughly 35%. Sequenced sample: blood T cells: a sorted CD56 or NKG2C T cell subset, CD4+ or CD8+ T cells, or bulk PBMC T cells (not recorded which). All receptors come from a woman between 50 and 59 years old in good health.

The chain joins TRBV7-8 to TRBJ1-2. Germline V gene data show CDR1 as SGHVS and CDR2 as FQNEAQ. The CDR3 consists of 15 residues. This CDR3 is CASSLADSPDYGYTF.

The chain's CDR3 is CASSFTGQPNTEAFF. This chain uses TRBV5-1 with TRBJ1-1; TCRdb outputs TRBD1, but without DNA this stays unchecked. The CDR3 is 15 amino acids. Germline V gives CDR1 SGHRS, CDR2 YFSETQ.

This sequence joins TRBV4-1 and TRBJ2-1; TCRdb returns TRBD1, unconfirmable since there is no DNA. In germline, CDR1 is MGHRA, CDR2 YSYEKL. This CDR3 comprises 17 residues. CDR3: CASSQDPGQGGYNEQFF.

The gene calls are TRBV27 and TRBJ2-5; the D gene TCRdb calls, TRBD2, cannot be checked with no DNA. Germline loops: CDR1 MNHEY, CDR2 SMNVEV (reference sequence). The CDR3 extends over 16 amino acids. The CDR3 sequence: CASSLGAGPAQETQYF.

The chain has TRBV7-9 and TRBJ1-1; TCRdb returns TRBD1, unconfirmable since there is no DNA. In germline, CDR1 is SEHNR, CDR2 FQNEAQ (reference sequence). This CDR3 has 13 amino acids. CDR3 sequence: CASSLAQSTEAFF.

J is TRBJ2-1 and V is TRBV7-9; TCRdb's assignment of TRBD1 cannot be checked, as there is no DNA. This CDR3 contains 16 residues. Germline V gene data show CDR1 as SEHNR and CDR2 as FQNEAQ (reference sequence). The CDR3 sequence: CASSDTGTVPYNEQFF. The whole variable domain, filled in from reference TRBV7-9 and TRBJ2-1, reads DTGVSQNPRHKITKRGQNVTFRCDPISEHNRLYWYRQTLGQGPEFLTYFQNEAQLEKSRLLSDRFSAERPKGSFSTLEIQRTEQGDSAMYLCASSDTGTVPYNEQFFGPGTRLTVL.

The chain combines TRBV27 with TRBJ2-1; TCRdb proposes TRBD2, but this gene call is untestable without DNA. The CDR3 consists of 14 residues. CDR1 is MNHEY, CDR2 SMNVEV, per germline (reference sequence). CDR3 sequence reads: CASSLGPSYNEQFF.

This rearrangement joins TRBV20-1 to TRBJ2-7; no DNA is available, so the TRBD1 call from TCRdb remains unchecked. The length of the CDR3 is 16 residues. Per the germline V gene, CDR1 is DFQATT and CDR2 is SNEGSKA (reference sequence). CDR3: CSAMPKNRDTLYEQYF.

The chain joins TRBV2 to TRBJ2-3; TCRdb gives TRBD2 as the D gene, but with no DNA this cannot be confirmed. CDR1 and CDR2 from the germline V gene are SNHLY and FYNNEI. This CDR3 comprises 15 residues. The CDR3 sequence: CASSSGRGGTDTQYF.